A selection of T cell receptor beta chains follows, all from one sample in a study of Ad26.COV2.S vaccination and SARS-CoV-2 variants. Profiled with immunoSEQ multiplex PCR; TCRdb holds only in-frame clones, not every one. Of about 350,000 clones listed, about 86% are singletons. The input for sequencing was peripheral blood, taken in a trial of Ad26.COV2.S vaccine versus placebo. The source of these receptors is a person aged 18 to 65 who received the Ad26.COV2.S COVID-19 vaccine or a placebo. CDR3s leave out the opening cysteine and the closing phenylalanine or tryptophan. Fields, in order: J gene, V gene, CDR3 protein.

J: TRBJ2-7
V: TRBV13
CDR3: ASSSRGREQY

J: TRBJ2-3
V: TRBV6-5
CDR3: ASSYTGADTQY

J: TRBJ2-1
V: TRBV27
CDR3: ASSFGTPYNEQF

J: TRBJ2-3
V: TRBV5-4
CDR3: ASSSGSADTQY

J: TRBJ2-7
V: TRBV5-1
CDR3: ASSLGNYEQY

J: TRBJ2-7
V: TRBV6-5
CDR3: ASSSQGAREY

J: TRBJ1-1
V: TRBV27
CDR3: ASRPDGSRNTEAF

J: TRBJ1-6
V: TRBV5-4
CDR3: ASSLTGANNSPLH

J: TRBJ2-7
V: TRBV18
CDR3: ASSPGQGESYEQY

J: TRBJ1-1
V: TRBV9
CDR3: ASSVDGREGNTEAF

J: TRBJ1-2
V: TRBV13
CDR3: ASSLGHRANYGYT

J: TRBJ2-3
V: TRBV7-9
CDR3: ASSFLGGATQY

J: TRBJ1-6
V: TRBV9
CDR3: ASSVAIDNSPLH

J: TRBJ2-5
V: TRBV6-4
CDR3: ASSQIQYRGGKTQY

J: TRBJ2-5
V: TRBV19
CDR3: ASSIYPAASAETQY

J: TRBJ1-1
V: TRBV3-1/TRBV3-2
CDR3: ASSQVSSSTEAF